This T cell receptor (beta chain) was found in a study of response to subunit inactivated influenza vaccine. The study's findings and limits: Authors proposed each seasonal influenza vaccination draws in few new T cells.

This clonotype was picked up many times. Its antigen is undetermined. TCRdb re-called the RT-PCR reads through MiXCR, storing one row per CDR3 protein. The table records 450,000 to 600,000 distinct CDR3 sequences, approximately 6.9% of them present only once. CDR3 length: 13 amino acids. Trimming pared 5 bases from V and 0 bases from J, leaving 6 bases between. Sequences were derived from PBMCs from blood, sampled approximately 25 months after vaccination. The TCR comes from a man aged 45-69 years who received an inactivated influenza vaccine. The chain links TRBV12-3 or TRBV12-4 to TRBJ2-3; the D is unclear. CDR3 region: CASSQRSTDTQYF. CDR3 nucleotides: TGTGCCAGCAGTCAGCGAAGCACAGATACGCAGTATTTT.